This paragraph covers one T cell receptor (beta chain) sequence. Its antigen remains undetermined. Base quality data are lacking; no much larger clone is found one base away. The entry originates in a study of blood T cell repertoires in COVID-19 (dated by TCRdb to about 2020). At the level of the whole study: The collaborator samples originated in the United States, Italy and Spain and spanned the acute and convalescent phases of COVID-19. The prospective study material was composed of cDNA or gDNA derived from T cells, B-cell-depleted T cells, or PBMCs. A freely available public database, intended as a resource for researchers studying the immune response to SARS-CoV-2, is where the repertoires were released. The samples were drawn from two sources: the first 160 participants of the ongoing ImmuneRACE study, and 1,200 or so subjects contributed by 6 global collaborators. Where available, HLA class I and class II types were taken from metadata supplied by the sample provider and were not determined by assay-based typing. A de-identified subject ID, COVID-19 status, age in years and sex were almost always included in the sample metadata. Subjects who had been exposed to COVID-19, were actively infected with it, or had recovered from it provided the deeply sampled blood TCRbeta repertoires that made up the dataset. Broader findings and caveats from the paper: The quantity of clinical and demographic metadata differed by source and by participant and was supplied without curation.

TCRbeta CDR3 regions were amplified from genomic DNA using the immunoSEQ Assay, a bias-controlled multiplex PCR. As for the original processing: Within the assay, amplification of reference gene primers was used to estimate how many nucleated cells each sample contained. To quantify the absolute abundance of each unique TCRbeta CDR3 rearrangement, sequence reads were collapsed and filtered. Productive Simpson clonality was computed per sample as the square root of Simpson's diversity index over productive rearrangements. Held by TCRdb, this immuneACCESS table contains in-frame sequences only and omits some clones. Under half of the omission traces to an unresolved V gene where checked; the cause of the rest is unknown. The D gene and trimming were derived from the DNA, and the V and J assignments and clone size from that table. Across this sample there are fewer than 250,000 clones, with 75% to 90% seen only once. Of the sample, over 0.75% falls within the top ten clones.

Participants in the prospective study were aged roughly 18 to 89 years, lived in 20 to 25 United States geographic areas, and enrolled through a virtual design. In the prospective study, cohorts were assigned on the basis of participant-reported clinical history obtained from a screening survey and a study questionnaire. A participant counted as exposed if, within 2 weeks of entering the study, that participant had been in contact with someone who had a PCR-confirmed or clinician-diagnosed COVID-19 case. Each participant in the prospective study had whole blood, serum and a nasopharyngeal or oropharyngeal swab collected by mobile phlebotomists. Participants in the prospective study had the option to provide additional blood draws and questionnaires over a 2-month period. Before DNA extraction, blood samples from the prospective study were shipped at room temperature or frozen. V loses 4 bases, J loses 5 bases, and the germline ends lie 18 bases apart. The CDR3 holds 15 amino acids from the cysteine to the phenylalanine. The CDR3 DNA has 45 bases and is translated from base 1. CDR1 and CDR2 are drawn from the germline V gene: SGHRS, YFSETQ.

Recombination connected TRBV5-1 to TRBJ1-2; the D gene cannot be resolved reliably. The specimen sequenced was PBMCs or T cells enriched from blood (not recorded which). The sequence was collected from a man in his fifties who had been exposed to COVID-19. The DNA reads TGCGCCAGCAGCGCAAATCAAGACAAGAGATATGGCTACACCTTC. It specifies CASSANQDKRYGYTF.